At least ten counts were recorded for the clone carrying this T cell receptor beta chain. This specimen comes from a study of T-cell reconstitution after alpha-beta-depleted transplantation in children. V was pared by 0 bases and J by 14 bases, with 19 bases between. Germline values: CDR1 SEHNR, CDR2 FQNEAQ (reference sequence). The CDR3 totals 14 residues. Researchers prepared the TCRbeta library using unique molecular identifiers, the study reports. From the PCR reads, TCRdb called clonotypes with MiXCR, one entry per CDR3 protein. The data show 600,000 to 700,000 distinct CDR3 sequences, roughly 15% seen once.

The gene calls are TRBV7-9 and TRBJ1-2, with D unclear. This TCR derives from a human donor who donated a stem cell graft to a child with acute myeloid leukemia. This material consisted of PBMCs from the stem cell graft donor, taken from the stem cell graft. CDR3 loop: CASSLAREDGARTF. Here the CDR3 DNA reads TGTGCCAGCAGCTTAGCGCGGGAGGACGGTGCGAGAACCTTC.